Below, one TCR beta chain is given with its context. Antigen specificity is unknown. The entry originates in a study of OX40 agonist ivuxolimab in advanced cancers. General study results and limits: CD4+ and CD8+ blood T cells expanded clonally by week 6 at 0.1 to 3.0 mg/kg.

Using immunoSEQ multiplex PCR, the repertoire was profiled, and TCRdb retains in-frame clones only, with some absent. The top ten clones hold 4.6% of a sample with tens of thousands of clones, roughly 80% of them seen once. Per germline, CDR1 SGHNT and CDR2 YYREEE (reference sequence). This CDR3 region has 13 residues. V dropped 4 bases and J dropped 6 bases, with 10 bases sitting between them. The source was CD4+ or CD8+ T cells sorted from blood, collected in a trial of the OX40 agonist ivuxolimab. This rearrangement joins TRBV5-4 to TRBJ1-4, with D tentatively TRBD1 (6 bases). The sequence derives from an adult with an advanced solid tumor such as melanoma, head and neck, liver or kidney cancer. CDR3 DNA sequence: TGTGCCAGCAGCCCCGGGACACATGAAAAACTGTTTTTT. Protein: CASSPGTHEKLFF.